The 2 T cell receptor beta chains below were found in one sample sequenced in a study of T cell changes during pregnancy in multiple sclerosis. Profiled with immunoSEQ multiplex PCR; TCRdb holds only in-frame clones, not every one. The sample shows approximately 60,000 clones, 87% of them seen only once. Sequenced input: peripheral blood from another person, used as feeder cells. The receptor source for this set is a human donor whose cells served as feeder cells for cultures in a pregnancy study.

The rearrangement links TRBV15 to TRBJ1-2; 8 bases agree with TRBD1. V was clipped by 4 bases and J by 3 bases; unmatched bases: 4. The CDR3 is made up of 14 amino acids. Germline CDR1 is LNHNV and CDR2 is YYDKDF (reference sequence). The CDR3, as DNA: TGTGCCACCAGCAAAGGACAGGGCGACTATGGCTACACCTTC. It is translated as CATSKGQGDYGYTF.

This sequence joins TRBV6-6 and TRBJ2-3; D gene unclear. V gave up 4 bases and J gave up 1 base, with 12 bases separating them. CDR3 length: 15 amino acids. From germline, CDR1 is MNHNY and CDR2 SVGAGI (reference sequence). CDR3 DNA sequence: TGTGCCAGCAGTTCGACACCCACCGGCACAGATACGCAGTATTTT. Protein product: CASSSTPTGTDTQYF.